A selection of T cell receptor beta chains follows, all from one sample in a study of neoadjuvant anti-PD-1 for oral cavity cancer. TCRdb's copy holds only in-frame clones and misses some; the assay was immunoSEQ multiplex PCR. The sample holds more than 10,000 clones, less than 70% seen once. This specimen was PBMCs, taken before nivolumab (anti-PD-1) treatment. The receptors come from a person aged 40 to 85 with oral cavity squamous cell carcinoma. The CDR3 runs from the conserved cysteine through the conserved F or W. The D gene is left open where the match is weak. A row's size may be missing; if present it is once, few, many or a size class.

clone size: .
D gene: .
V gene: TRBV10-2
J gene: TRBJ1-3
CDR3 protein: CASSENLNTIYF
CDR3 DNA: TGCGCCAGCAGTGAGAATTTAAACACCATATATTTT

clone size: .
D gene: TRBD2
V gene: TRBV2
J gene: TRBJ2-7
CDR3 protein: CASREASGRSSYEQYF
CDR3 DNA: TGTGCCAGCAGAGAAGCTAGCGGGCGGAGCTCCTACGAGCAGTACTTC

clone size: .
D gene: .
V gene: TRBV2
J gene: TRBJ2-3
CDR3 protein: CASSSSKDTQYF
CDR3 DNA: TGTGCCAGCAGTTCCTCGAAGGATACGCAGTATTTT

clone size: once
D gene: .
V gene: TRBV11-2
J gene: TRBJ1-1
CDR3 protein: CASSFSGEAFF
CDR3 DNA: TGTGCCAGCAGCTTTAGTGGTGAAGCTTTCTTT

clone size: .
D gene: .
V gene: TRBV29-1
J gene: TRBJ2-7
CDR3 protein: CSVAPGVSAEQYF
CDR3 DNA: TGCAGCGTAGCTCCCGGAGTATCCGCCGAGCAGTACTTC

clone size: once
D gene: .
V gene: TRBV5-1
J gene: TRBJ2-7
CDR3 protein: CASSHGGGYEQYF
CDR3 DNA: TGCGCCAGCAGCCACGGAGGAGGCTACGAGCAGTACTTC

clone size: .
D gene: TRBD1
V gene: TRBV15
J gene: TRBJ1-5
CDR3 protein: CATSTLRGTGGYQPQHF
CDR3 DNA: TGTGCCACCAGCACCCTGAGGGGGACAGGGGGGTATCAGCCCCAGCATTTT

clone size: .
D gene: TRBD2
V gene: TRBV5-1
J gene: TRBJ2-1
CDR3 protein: CASSLGVSSGRNEQFF
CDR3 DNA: TGCGCCAGCAGCTTGGGGGTCTCTAGCGGGAGGAATGAGCAGTTCTTC

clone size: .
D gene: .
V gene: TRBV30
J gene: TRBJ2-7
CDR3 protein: CAWSVSAGIYEQYF
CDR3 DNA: TGTGCCTGGAGTGTCTCCGCAGGAATTTACGAGCAGTACTTC

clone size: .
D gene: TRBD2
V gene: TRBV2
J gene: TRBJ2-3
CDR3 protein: CASVGSGSPRDTQYF
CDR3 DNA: TGTGCCAGCGTAGGGAGCGGGAGTCCCAGAGATACGCAGTATTTT

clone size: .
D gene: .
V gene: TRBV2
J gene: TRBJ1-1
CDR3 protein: CASRGTRAFF
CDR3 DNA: TGTGCCAGCAGAGGGACAAGGGCTTTCTTT

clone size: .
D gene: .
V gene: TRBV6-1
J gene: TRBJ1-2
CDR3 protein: CASSEAGGIYGYTF
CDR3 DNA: TGTGCCAGCAGTGAAGCGGGAGGGATCTATGGCTACACCTTC

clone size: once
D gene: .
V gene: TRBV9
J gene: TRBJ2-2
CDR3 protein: CASSLAPSAGELFF
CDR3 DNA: TGTGCCAGCAGCTTAGCCCCTTCTGCCGGGGAGCTGTTTTTT

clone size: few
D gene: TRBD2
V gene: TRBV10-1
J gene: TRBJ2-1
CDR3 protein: CASSLETSVNNEQFF
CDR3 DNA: TGCGCCAGCTCCTTGGAGACTAGCGTTAACAATGAGCAGTTCTTC

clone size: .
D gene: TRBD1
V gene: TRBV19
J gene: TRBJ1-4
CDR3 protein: CASSKGQGFSNEKLFF
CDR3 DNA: TGTGCCAGTAGTAAGGGACAGGGCTTCTCCAACGAAAAACTGTTTTTT

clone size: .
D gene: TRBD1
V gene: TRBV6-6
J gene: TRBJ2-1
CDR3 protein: CASRLDRGEQFF
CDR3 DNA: TGTGCCAGCAGACTTGACAGGGGTGAGCAGTTCTTC

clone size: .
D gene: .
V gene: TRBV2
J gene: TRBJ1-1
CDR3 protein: CASSSPGVPAEAFF
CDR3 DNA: TGTGCCAGCAGCAGCCCAGGGGTGCCCGCTGAAGCTTTCTTT

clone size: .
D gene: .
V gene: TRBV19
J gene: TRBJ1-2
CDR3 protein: CASSMGQGGDYGYTF
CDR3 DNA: TGTGCCAGTAGTATGGGACAAGGTGGGGACTATGGCTACACCTTC

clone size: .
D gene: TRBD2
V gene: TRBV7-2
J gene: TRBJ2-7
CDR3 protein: CASSLTSGGADEQYF
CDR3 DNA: TGTGCCAGCAGTCTGACTAGCGGGGGGGCGGACGAGCAGTACTTC

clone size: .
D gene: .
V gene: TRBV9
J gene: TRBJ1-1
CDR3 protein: CASSVALGTEAFF
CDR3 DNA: TGTGCCAGCAGCGTAGCCCTAGGCACTGAAGCTTTCTTT

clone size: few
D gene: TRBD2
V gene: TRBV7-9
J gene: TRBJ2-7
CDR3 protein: CASSLGTSGSHEQYF
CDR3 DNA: TGTGCCAGCAGCTTAGGGACTAGCGGGAGCCACGAGCAGTACTTC

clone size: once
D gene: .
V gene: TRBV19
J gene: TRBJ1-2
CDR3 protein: CASSLRQRSPYGYTF
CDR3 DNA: TGTGCCAGTAGCCTGAGACAGCGCTCTCCCTATGGCTACACCTTC

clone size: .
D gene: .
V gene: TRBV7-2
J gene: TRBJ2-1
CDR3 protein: CASAIRLVVNEQFF
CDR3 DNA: TGTGCCAGCGCGATTAGGTTGGTGGTCAATGAGCAGTTCTTC

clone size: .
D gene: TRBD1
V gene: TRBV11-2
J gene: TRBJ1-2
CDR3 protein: CASSPRTGFNYGYTF
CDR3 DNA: TGTGCCAGCAGCCCCCGGACAGGGTTTAACTATGGCTACACCTTC

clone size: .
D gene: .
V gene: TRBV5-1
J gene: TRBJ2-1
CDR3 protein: CASSLVRNEQFF
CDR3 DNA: TGCGCCAGCAGCTTGGTTCGAAATGAGCAGTTCTTC

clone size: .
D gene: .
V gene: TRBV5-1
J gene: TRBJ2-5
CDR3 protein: CASSLAEETQYF
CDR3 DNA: TGCGCCAGCAGCTTGGCCGAAGAGACCCAGTACTTC

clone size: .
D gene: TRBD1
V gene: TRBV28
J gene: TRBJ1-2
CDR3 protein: CASRRRDRVLPYGYTF
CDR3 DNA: TGTGCCAGCAGACGCCGGGACAGGGTCCTACCCTATGGCTACACCTTC

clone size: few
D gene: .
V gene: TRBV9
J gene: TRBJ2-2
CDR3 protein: CASSVENVGTGELFF
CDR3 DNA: TGTGCCAGCAGCGTAGAAAACGTTGGCACCGGGGAGCTGTTTTTT

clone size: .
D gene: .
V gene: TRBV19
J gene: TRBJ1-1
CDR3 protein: CASSMIGMNTEAFF
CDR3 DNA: TGTGCCAGTAGTATGATAGGTATGAACACTGAAGCTTTCTTT

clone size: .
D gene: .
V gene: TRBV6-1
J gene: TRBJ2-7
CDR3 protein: CASSVPGGREQYF
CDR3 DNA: TGTGCCAGCAGTGTTCCGGGCGGGCGCGAGCAGTACTTC

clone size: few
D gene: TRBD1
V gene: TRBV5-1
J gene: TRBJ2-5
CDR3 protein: CASSLGTGDETQYF
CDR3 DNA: TGCGCCAGCAGCTTGGGGACAGGGGATGAGACCCAGTACTTC

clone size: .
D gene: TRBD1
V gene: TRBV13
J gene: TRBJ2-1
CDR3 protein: CASSSFRDSYNEQFF
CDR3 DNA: TGTGCCAGCAGTTCTTTCCGGGACAGTTACAATGAGCAGTTCTTC

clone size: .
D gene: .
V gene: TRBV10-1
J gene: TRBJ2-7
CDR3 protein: CASSEGPFSEQYF
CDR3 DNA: TGCGCCAGCAGTGAAGGGCCCTTCAGCGAGCAGTACTTC

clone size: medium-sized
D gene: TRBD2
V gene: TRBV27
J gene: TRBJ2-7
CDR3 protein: CASRLAGGSYEQYF
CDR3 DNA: TGTGCCAGCAGACTAGCGGGAGGTTCCTACGAGCAGTACTTC

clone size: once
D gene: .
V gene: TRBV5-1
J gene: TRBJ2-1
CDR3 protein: CASTFWEGASEQFF
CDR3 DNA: TGCGCCAGCACCTTTTGGGAGGGGGCGAGTGAGCAGTTCTTC

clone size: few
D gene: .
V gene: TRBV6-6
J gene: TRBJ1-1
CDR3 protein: CASSYSTHPSDTEAFF
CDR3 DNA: TGTGCCAGCAGTTACTCGACGCACCCCAGCGACACTGAAGCTTTCTTT

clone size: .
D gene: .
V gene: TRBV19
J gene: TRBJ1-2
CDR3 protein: CASSHAGVGANYGYTF
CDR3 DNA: TGTGCCAGTAGCCACGCTGGGGTAGGGGCAAACTATGGCTACACCTTC

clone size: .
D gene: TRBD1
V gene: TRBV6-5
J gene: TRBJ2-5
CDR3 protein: CASSYSGQGKQETQYF
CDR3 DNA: TGTGCCAGCAGTTACTCGGGACAGGGCAAACAAGAGACCCAGTACTTC

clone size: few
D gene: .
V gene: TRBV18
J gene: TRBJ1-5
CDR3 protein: CASSPGVGQPQHF
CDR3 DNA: TGTGCCAGCTCGCCGGGGGTCGGGCAGCCCCAGCATTTT

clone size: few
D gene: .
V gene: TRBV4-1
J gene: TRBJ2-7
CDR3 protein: CASSQISGPTYEQYF
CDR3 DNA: TGCGCCAGCAGCCAGATATCGGGACCGACCTACGAGCAGTACTTC

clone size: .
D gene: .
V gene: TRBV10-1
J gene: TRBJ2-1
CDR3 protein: CASSEDSSFSYNEQFF
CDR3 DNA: TGCGCCAGCAGTGAAGACTCTTCTTTCTCCTACAATGAGCAGTTCTTC

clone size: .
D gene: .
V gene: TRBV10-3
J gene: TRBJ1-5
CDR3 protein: CAISEQPDNQPQHF
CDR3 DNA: TGTGCCATCAGTGAGCAGCCAGACAATCAGCCCCAGCATTTT

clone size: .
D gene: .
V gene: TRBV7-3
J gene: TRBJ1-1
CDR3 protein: CASTDLTRISHTEAFF
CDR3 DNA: TGTGCCAGCACGGACCTCACCCGGATTTCCCACACTGAAGCTTTCTTT

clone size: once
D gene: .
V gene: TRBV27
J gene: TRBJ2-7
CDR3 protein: CASSYQGPYEQYF
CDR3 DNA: TGTGCCAGCAGTTACCAGGGACCCTACGAGCAGTACTTC

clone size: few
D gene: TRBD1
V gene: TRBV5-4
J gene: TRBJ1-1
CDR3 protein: CASSLVQGAGTEAFF
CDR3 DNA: TGTGCCAGCAGCTTGGTTCAGGGGGCCGGCACTGAAGCTTTCTTT

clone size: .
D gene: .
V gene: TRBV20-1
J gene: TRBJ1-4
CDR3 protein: CSAKGYEKLFF
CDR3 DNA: TGCAGTGCGAAGGGTTATGAAAAACTGTTTTTT

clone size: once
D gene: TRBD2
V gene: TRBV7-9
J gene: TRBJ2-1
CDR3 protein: CASSLETGGVFNEQFF
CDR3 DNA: TGTGCCAGCAGCTTAGAAACGGGAGGGGTGTTCAATGAGCAGTTCTTC

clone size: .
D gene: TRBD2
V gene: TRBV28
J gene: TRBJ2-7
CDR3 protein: CASSLASGRDYEQYF
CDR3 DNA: TGTGCCAGCAGTTTAGCTAGCGGGAGAGACTACGAGCAGTACTTC

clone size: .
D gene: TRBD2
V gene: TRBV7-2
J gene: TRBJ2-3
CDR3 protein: CASSFWTSGRASTDTQYF
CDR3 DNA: TGTGCCAGCAGCTTTTGGACTAGCGGGAGGGCTAGCACAGATACGCAGTATTTT

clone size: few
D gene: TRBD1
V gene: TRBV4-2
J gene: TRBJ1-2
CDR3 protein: CASSLNTRDRRYGYTF
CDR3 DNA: TGTGCCAGCAGCCTCAACACCCGGGACAGACGATATGGCTACACCTTC

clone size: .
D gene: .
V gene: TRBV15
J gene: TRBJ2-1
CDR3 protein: CATSIQASSYNEQFF
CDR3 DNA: TGTGCCACCAGCATACAGGCGAGCTCCTACAATGAGCAGTTCTTC

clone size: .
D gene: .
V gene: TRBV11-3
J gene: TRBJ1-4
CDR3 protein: CASSSGGSTNEKLFF
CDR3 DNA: TGTGCCAGCAGCTCTGGGGGCAGTACTAATGAAAAACTGTTTTTT

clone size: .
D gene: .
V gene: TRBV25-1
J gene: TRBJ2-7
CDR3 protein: CASSEYKGYSYEQYF
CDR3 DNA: TGTGCCAGCAGTGAATACAAGGGGTACTCCTACGAGCAGTACTTC

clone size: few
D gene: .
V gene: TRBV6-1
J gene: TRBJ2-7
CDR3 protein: CASSEGRSSSYEQYF
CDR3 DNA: TGTGCCAGCAGTGAGGGGAGATCCAGCTCCTACGAGCAGTACTTC

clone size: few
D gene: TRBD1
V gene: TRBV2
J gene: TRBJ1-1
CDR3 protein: CASSRQGGSTEAFF
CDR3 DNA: TGTGCCAGCAGCAGACAGGGAGGGAGCACTGAAGCTTTCTTT

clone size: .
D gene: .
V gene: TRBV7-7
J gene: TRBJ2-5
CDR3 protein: CASSLTPKETQYF
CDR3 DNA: TGTGCTAGCAGCTTAACGCCGAAGGAGACCCAGTACTTC

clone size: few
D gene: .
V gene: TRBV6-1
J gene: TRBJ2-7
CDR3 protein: CASITGYSYEQYF
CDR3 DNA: TGTGCCAGCATTACAGGGTACTCCTACGAGCAGTACTTC

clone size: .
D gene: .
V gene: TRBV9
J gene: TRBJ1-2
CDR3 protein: CASSVDGIYGYTF
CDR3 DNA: TGTGCCAGCAGCGTAGACGGGATCTATGGCTACACCTTC

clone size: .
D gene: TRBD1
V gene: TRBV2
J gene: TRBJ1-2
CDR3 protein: CASSARDREAYTF
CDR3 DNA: TGTGCCAGCAGTGCCCGGGACAGGGAAGCCTACACCTTC

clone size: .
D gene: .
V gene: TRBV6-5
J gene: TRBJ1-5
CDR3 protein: CASTNGGNQPQHF
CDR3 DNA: TGTGCCAGCACCAACGGGGGTAATCAGCCCCAGCATTTT